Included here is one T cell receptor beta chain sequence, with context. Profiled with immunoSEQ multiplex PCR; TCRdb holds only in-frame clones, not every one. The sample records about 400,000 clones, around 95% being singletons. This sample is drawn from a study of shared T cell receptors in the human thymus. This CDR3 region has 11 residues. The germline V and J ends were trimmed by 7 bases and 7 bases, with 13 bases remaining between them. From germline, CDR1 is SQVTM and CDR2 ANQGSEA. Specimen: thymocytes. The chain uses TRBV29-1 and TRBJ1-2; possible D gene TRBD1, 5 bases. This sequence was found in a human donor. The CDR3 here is CSAYGGCGYTF. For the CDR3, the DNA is TGCAGCGCCTATGGGGGTTGTGGCTACACCTTC.